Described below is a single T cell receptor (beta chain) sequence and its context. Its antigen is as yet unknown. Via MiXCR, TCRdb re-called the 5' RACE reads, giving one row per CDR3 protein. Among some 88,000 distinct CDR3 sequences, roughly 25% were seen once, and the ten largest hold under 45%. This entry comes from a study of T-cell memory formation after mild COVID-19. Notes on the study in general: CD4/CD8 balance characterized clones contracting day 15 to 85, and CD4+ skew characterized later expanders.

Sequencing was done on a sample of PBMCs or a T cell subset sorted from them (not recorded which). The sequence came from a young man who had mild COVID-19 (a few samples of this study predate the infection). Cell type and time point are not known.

CDR3: CACCPPRTDTQYF. CDR3 bases: TGTGCCTGCTGCCCCCCCCGCACAGATACGCAGTATTTT. The chain recombines TRBV12-3 or TRBV12-4 with TRBJ2-3, with D unclear. The CDR3 spans 13 residues. Trimming took off 11 bases at V and 1 base at J, with 13 bases between the two ends.